One TCR beta chain is described in this entry. What it recognizes is unknown. This sample stems from a study of shared clonotypes between healthy human individuals. On the study more broadly: A donor's plate count was three for CD4 naive and three for CD4 memory; CD8 naive had two and CD8 memory one.

The authors' processing: ImmunoSEQ sequences covered only the junction and lacked quality scores; filtering therefore differed. This table comes from immunoSEQ multiplex PCR, and its TCRdb copy is limited to in-frame clones, with some not included. Clonal size and the V and J genes are those of that table, whereas D and trimming came from the DNA. Among under 850,000 clones listed, approximately 92% were seen once. Study-wide results and caveats: The naive CD4 repertoires of a handful of donors were compared, and about 5% of clonotypes were shared.

Naive CD8 cells were CD45RO-negative, positively selected for CCR7, excluding terminally differentiated effector memory CD45RA+ cells. Within Nashville, Tennessee resided all donors, each a Caucasian adult. The junction had 3 bases not matched to a gene; V was cut back by 4 bases and J by 7 bases. In germline, CDR1 is SGHVS, CDR2 FQNEAQ. This CDR3 has 12 residues. Sequencing used naive CD8+ T cells sorted from blood. The chain has TRBV7-8 and TRBJ1-2, with 7 bases identical to TRBD1. This clonotype was obtained from a man aged 25 to 40 in good health. CDR3 in amino acids: CASSSTGFGYTF. Written as DNA, the CDR3 is TGTGCCAGCAGCTCGACAGGGTTTGGCTACACCTTC.